Presented here are 17 T cell receptor beta chains from one specimen sequenced in a study of identical twins. TCRdb processed the 5' RACE reads anew with MiXCR; each CDR3 protein has one entry. The sample has around 680,000 distinct CDR3 sequences; roughly 8% are singletons. The same sample was also studied in work on yellow fever vaccine responses in identical twins.

The sequenced sample was PBMCs. The source of these receptors is a woman younger than 35 in good health.

J is TRBJ2-1 and V is TRBV6-2 or TRBV6-3, with 7 bases aligning to TRBD2. Per germline, CDR1 MNHEY and CDR2 SVGEGT. J was trimmed by 4 bases and V by 2 bases; bases with no gene match: 8. CDR3 length equals 16 residues. CDR3: CASSYVVGGRYNEQFF. CDR3 in DNA: TGTGCCAGCAGTTACGTCGTGGGCGGGAGATACAATGAGCAGTTCTTC.

The genes are TRBV29-1 and TRBJ1-1; D is perhaps TRBD1 (6 bases). The V gene's germline CDR1 is SQVTM and CDR2 ANQGSEA. This CDR3 region has 13 residues. V lost 7 bases and J 5 bases, leaving 17 bases between the germline ends. CDR3 nucleotides: TGCAGCGCCTCTGTGGGGGCCCTAACTGAAGCTTTCTTT. This codes for CSASVGALTEAFF.

This clonotype has at least ten counts. The chain combines TRBV7-8 with TRBJ2-3; D remains unclear. The V end was cut by 5 bases, the J end by 0 bases, with 6 bases between. Germline V gene data show CDR1 as SGHVS and CDR2 as FQNEAQ. This CDR3 spans 13 amino acids. CDR3 in amino acids: CASSPHSTDTQYF. The CDR3 bases are TGTGCCAGCAGCCCCCACAGCACAGATACGCAGTATTTT.

The CDR3: CASSFTLSYEQYF. CDR3 nucleotides: TGTGCCAGCAGCTTCACCCTCTCCTACGAGCAGTACTTC. The chain is built from TRBV5-6 and TRBJ2-7; no clear D gene. Trimming took off 2 bases at V and 0 bases at J, with 6 bases between the two ends. CDR3 length: 13 residues. Per the germline V gene, CDR1 is SGHDT and CDR2 is YYEEEE.

This clonotype was recorded a few times. The CDR3 spells CASSATWDSYNSPLHF. The CDR3, as DNA: TGTGCCAGCAGCGCTACCTGGGACAGTTATAATTCACCCCTCCACTTT. The chain links TRBV5-6 to TRBJ1-6; 7 bases are shared with TRBD1. The CDR3 is 16 amino acids. Germline V CDR1 and CDR2: SGHDT, YYEEEE. V was clipped by 4 bases and J by 4 bases; unmatched bases: 8.

This clonotype turned up a few times. The rearrangement uses TRBV4-2 and TRBJ2-7, with D possibly matching TRBD1 (5 bases). The CDR3 contains 16 residues. V was clipped by 1 base and J by 4 bases, with 17 bases between them. Germline-derived CDR1 and CDR2 are LGHNA and YNFKEQ. The CDR3, as DNA: TGTGCCAGCAGCCAAGGGTCGGCTAGGGGTCTATACGAGCAGTACTTC. It codes for CASSQGSARGLYEQYF.

The V gene is TRBV7-2, the J gene TRBJ2-5, with a possible D match to TRBD2 (6 bases). With 5 bases removed from V and 4 bases from J, the gap between germline ends came to 20 bases. This CDR3 region has 16 residues. CDR1 and CDR2 from the germline V gene are SGHTA and FQGNSA. The CDR3 spells CASSLGIGAGRETQYF. The CDR3 bases are TGTGCCAGCAGCCTAGGCATAGGGGCGGGGCGAGAGACCCAGTACTTC.

In this sample, this clonotype turned up many times. The rearrangement links TRBV12-3 or TRBV12-4 to TRBJ1-2; D remains unclear. V was trimmed by 0 bases and J by 8 bases, leaving 10 bases between them. This CDR3 comprises 13 residues. The CDR3 loop reads CASSLASLGGYTF. The CDR3 nucleotides read TGTGCCAGCAGTTTAGCTTCCCTTGGGGGCTACACCTTC.

This clonotype was observed a few times. This chain connects TRBV6-2 or TRBV6-3 to TRBJ1-5; 9 bases map to TRBD1. Trimming cost V 2 bases and J 0 bases; bases outside gene matches: 2. In germline, CDR1 is MNHEY, CDR2 SVGEGT. The CDR3 has 16 residues. The CDR3 reads CASSYLDRGSNQPQHF. CDR3 DNA: TGTGCCAGCAGTTACCTGGACAGGGGTAGCAATCAGCCCCAGCATTTT.

This clonotype has only a few counts. This chain uses TRBV10-3 with TRBJ1-6; 11 bases fit TRBD1. V dropped 4 bases and J dropped 10; count of bases not matched to a gene: 3. The CDR3 extends over 14 amino acids. Per germline, CDR1 ENHRY and CDR2 SYGVKD. The CDR3 region has the DNA TGTGCCATCAGTGCCGGGACAGGGGGATCACCCCTCCACTTT. Its translation is CAISAGTGGSPLHF.

This clonotype was counted between two and nine times. V is TRBV12-3 or TRBV12-4 and J is TRBJ2-5, with 9 nucleotides matching TRBD1. Trimming took 6 bases from V and 4 from J; bases not matched to a gene: 6. The CDR3 contains 14 residues. CDR3 sequence: CASRLDRGGETQYF. CDR3 DNA sequence: TGTGCCAGCAGACTAGACAGGGGGGGAGAGACCCAGTACTTC.

This clonotype showed up just a few times. The chain combines TRBV15 with TRBJ2-3; D is possibly TRBD1 or TRBD2 (5 bases each). With 6 bases removed from V and 1 base from J, the gap between germline ends came to 14 bases. CDR1 LNHNV and CDR2 YYDKDF come from the germline V gene (reference sequence). CDR3 length equals 15 residues. This CDR3 reads CATRGDGDRTDTQYF. The CDR3 nucleotides are TGTGCCACCAGGGGGGACGGGGATCGCACAGATACGCAGTATTTT. The full variable domain, with the rest looked up from reference TRBV15 and TRBJ2-3, is DAMVIQNPRYQVTQFGKPVTLSCSQTLNHNVMYWYQQKSSQAPKLLFHYYDKDFNNEADTPDNFQSRRPNTSFCFLDIRSPGLGDTAMYLCATRGDGDRTDTQYFGPGTRLTVL.

At least ten counts were recorded for this clonotype. The V call is TRBV12-3 or TRBV12-4, the J call TRBJ2-7; the D is unclear. Between the trimmed V and J ends, which lost 3 bases and 7 bases, there was a span of 13 bases. The CDR3 is 13 residues long. CDR3 in amino acids: CASSFALSGEQYF. The DNA for the CDR3 is TGTGCCAGCAGTTTCGCGCTCTCTGGTGAGCAGTACTTC.

This sequence joins TRBV7-9 and TRBJ2-2; D might be TRBD2 (6 bases). Germline lookup yields CDR1 SEHNR and CDR2 FQNEAQ (reference sequence). Trimming took 2 bases from V and 2 from J, leaving 15 bases between them. This CDR3 is 17 amino acids long. CDR3 loop: CASSLSLPAGNTGELFF. The CDR3 coding sequence is TGTGCCAGCAGCTTATCGCTTCCAGCGGGTAACACCGGGGAGCTGTTTTTT.

The chain recombines TRBV5-6 with TRBJ2-1; D ambiguous. Trimming took 5 bases from V and 7 from J, leaving 13 bases between them. In germline, CDR1 is SGHDT, CDR2 YYEEEE. The CDR3 contains 13 residues. CDR3 nucleotide sequence: TGTGCCAGCAGGTTCTGGGGTTCTAATGAGCAGTTCTTC. Translation gives CASRFWGSNEQFF.

This clonotype was detected a few times. This chain links TRBV12-3 or TRBV12-4 with TRBJ2-1; D might be TRBD1 or TRBD2, each matching 5 bases. The CDR3 totals 15 residues. With 8 bases removed from V and 2 bases from J, the gap between germline ends came to 16 bases. CDR3 protein: CASLWARGPYNEQFF. In nucleotides, the CDR3 is TGTGCCAGCCTTTGGGCCCGGGGCCCCTACAATGAGCAGTTCTTC.

In the case of this clonotype: This sequence may be a read error, since a much larger clone differs from it by one base. This chain joins TRBV12-3 or TRBV12-4 and TRBJ2-2; D not resolved. The CDR3 loop spans 12 amino acids. V gave up 2 bases and J gave up 5 bases, with 3 bases separating them. The CDR3 DNA sequence: TGTGCCAGCAGTTTAAAAACCGGGGAGCTGTTTTTT. Amino acids: CASSLKTGELFF.